This is a list of T cell receptor beta chains from one sample in a study of T-cell memory formation after mild COVID-19. One entry per CDR3 protein, called by TCRdb with MiXCR from the 5' RACE reads. The table lists around 340,000 distinct CDR3 sequences, roughly 14% of them singletons. Sequenced sample: PBMCs or a T cell subset sorted from them (not recorded which). These receptors were taken from a man between 18 and 35 years old who had mild COVID-19 (a few samples of this study predate the infection). Cell type and time point are not known. CDR3s include the opening cysteine and the closing phenylalanine or tryptophan. The D gene is left open where the match is weak. Clone size is stated in some rows and not others, as once, few, many or a class when expanded.

d_gene	v_gene	j_gene	abundance	CDR3nt	CDR3aa
-	TRBV5-1	TRBJ2-7	many	TGTGCCAGCAGCTTGGAATCCTACGAGCAGTACTTC	CASSLESYEQYF
-	TRBV24-1	TRBJ2-4	many	TGTGCCACCAGCGTTCTTGAAGAGGGGGGGCTAGCCAAAAACATTCAGTACTTC	CATSVLEEGGLAKNIQYF
TRBD2	TRBV7-2	TRBJ2-3	few	TGTGCCAGCAGCTTATTATCTAGCGGGGGGAGGCCCACAGATACGCAGTATTTT	CASSLLSSGGRPTDTQYF
-	TRBV21-1	TRBJ2-1	many	TGTGCCAGCAGCAAAGGGAAGAGGAGGGATGAGCAGTTCTTC	CASSKGKRRDEQFF
-	TRBV7-2	TRBJ1-3	few	TGTGCCAGCAGCTTCGGGGGGCTTGCTGGAAACACCATATATTTT	CASSFGGLAGNTIYF
TRBD1	TRBV7-3	TRBJ2-5	few	TGTGCCACCACAGGGGGTCAAGAGACCCAGTACTTC	CATTGGQETQYF
-	TRBV4-1	TRBJ2-2	few	TGCGCCAGCAGCGGACCAGGGACCACCGGGGAGCTGTTTTTT	CASSGPGTTGELFF
TRBD1	TRBV6-2/TRBV6-3	TRBJ1-5	few	TGTGCCAGCAAGGTCCGGACAGGGGGGGATCAGCCCCAGCATTTT	CASKVRTGGDQPQHF
-	TRBV4-2	TRBJ2-2	few	TGTGCCAGCAGCCAAGAAGGTTGGAACACCGGGGAGCTGTTTTTT	CASSQEGWNTGELFF
-	TRBV4-2	TRBJ1-2	many	TGTGCCAGCAGCCAAGAGGCCAACAGGGATGGCTACACCTTC	CASSQEANRDGYTF
-	TRBV7-9	TRBJ2-3	few	TGTGCCAGCAGCTCCGGTGTTTCAGATACGCAGTATTTT	CASSSGVSDTQYF
-	TRBV30	TRBJ2-7	few	TGTGCCTGGAGTGAATACTACGAGCAGTACTTC	CAWSEYYEQYF
-	TRBV5-1	TRBJ2-1	many	TGCGCCAGCAGCTTGGAAGAGCGCCATGAGCAGTTCTTC	CASSLEERHEQFF
-	TRBV20-1	TRBJ1-1	-	TGCAGTGCTCCCCTCCCGGGTTTCACTGAAGCTTTCTTT	CSAPLPGFTEAFF
TRBD2	TRBV6-6	TRBJ2-4	-	TGTGCCAGCAGTTCTCCCAGACTAGCGGGAAACATTCAGTACTTC	CASSSPRLAGNIQYF
-	TRBV18	TRBJ2-6	-	TGTGCCAGCTCACCCAATCCCCTCTCTGGGGCCAACGTCCTGACTTTC	CASSPNPLSGANVLTF
-	TRBV12-3/TRBV12-4	TRBJ2-5	many	TGTGCCAGCAGAAAAGGGGAGGTGCTGAGCGAGACCCAGTACTTC	CASRKGEVLSETQYF
-	TRBV10-3	TRBJ2-1	-	TGTGCCATCATGGGGCGGTTAAATGAGCAGTTCTTC	CAIMGRLNEQFF
-	TRBV12-3/TRBV12-4	TRBJ1-2	many	TGTGCCAGCAGTTTGGTGCCGGGCCCTCCTTATGGCTACACCTTC	CASSLVPGPPYGYTF
-	TRBV12-3/TRBV12-4	TRBJ1-4	-	TGTGCCAGCAGTTACAGGGCAGGGGAAAAACTGTTTTTT	CASSYRAGEKLFF
-	TRBV4-3	TRBJ2-1	once	TGCGCCAGCAGCCAAGATCGAATAGAGCAGTTCTTC	CASSQDRIEQFF
-	TRBV9	TRBJ1-1	few	TGTGCCAGCAGCGTAGGTATGACGACTGAAGCTTTCTTT	CASSVGMTTEAFF
TRBD2	TRBV4-3	TRBJ2-3	many	TGCGCCAGCAGCCCCGTTTCGGGAACTAGCGGGGTTAGGGGCACAGATACGCAGTATTTT	CASSPVSGTSGVRGTDTQYF